This T cell receptor (beta chain) came from a study of identical twins. Addition of a universal primer site occurred through template switching, and cDNA carried unique molecular identifiers. From the 5' RACE reads, TCRdb called clonotypes with MiXCR, one entry per CDR3 protein. The sample lists about 470,000 distinct CDR3 sequences, 20% to 25% seen once, with just under 3% in the top ten. This clonotype was seen a few times. The antigen is unknown. Study-level points and caveats: Twins showed weaker excess sharing in their beta out-of-frame sequences. There is a chance that invariant MAIT and iNKT cells partially muddied zero-insertion analyses.

The CDR3 is 15 residues long. The germline V gene has CDR1 SNHLY and CDR2 FYNNEI. V lost 2 bases, J lost 6 bases, and 14 bases lay in between. The sample was also linked to a second study, of T cells expressing NK-cell markers.

J is TRBJ1-5 and V is TRBV2; D remains unclear. This sequence was found in a woman younger than 35 in good health. Sequences were obtained from CD4+ T cells sorted from blood. The CDR3 bases are TGTGCCAGCAGTGAATCTATTTGGGTGGCTCAGCCCCAGCATTTT. Translated, it gives CASSESIWVAQPQHF.